Below, 25 T cell receptor beta chains from the same sample are listed, as sequenced in a study of T-cell memory formation after mild COVID-19. Each CDR3 protein gets one entry after TCRdb re-called the 5' RACE reads with MiXCR. The sample carries roughly 550,000 distinct CDR3 sequences, approximately 20% recorded once. The source material was PBMCs or a T cell subset sorted from them (not recorded which). Source of these receptors: an adult woman who had mild COVID-19 (a few samples of this study predate the infection). Cell type and time point are not known.

The rearrangement links TRBV27 to TRBJ1-2; TRBD1 might be the D (5 bases). CDR3 length: 13 residues. Trimming removed 3 bases at V and 6 bases at J, with 11 bases between. Germline CDR1 MNHEY, CDR2 SMNVEV (reference sequence). CDR3 in amino acids: CASSLGVGDGYTF. The CDR3 DNA reads TGTGCCAGCAGTTTGGGGGTCGGGGATGGCTACACCTTC.

This clonotype was counted only a few times. The chain combines TRBV20-1 with TRBJ2-1, with 8 bases aligning to TRBD2. CDR1 is DFQATT, CDR2 SNEGSKA, per germline (reference sequence). CDR3 size: 13 residues. Unmatched junction bases numbered 7, after V lost 0 bases and J lost 12 bases. CDR3 protein: CSARDGQRERQFF. CDR3 nucleotides: TGCAGTGCTAGAGATGGCCAGCGGGAGAGGCAGTTCTTC.

The chain has TRBV7-3 and TRBJ1-2; D gene uncertain. In germline, CDR1 is SGHTA, CDR2 FQGTGA. CDR3 size: 15 residues. Trimming took off 5 bases at V and 2 bases at J, with 15 bases between the two ends. For the CDR3, the DNA is TGTGCCAGCAGCGATCCTAGTCGACCCAACTATGGCTACACCTTC. This codes for CASSDPSRPNYGYTF.

A few counts support this clonotype. The chain couples TRBV7-8 to TRBJ1-5; D call uncertain. CDR1 and CDR2 (germline): SGHVS, FQNEAQ. The CDR3 spans 12 residues. With 3 bases removed from V and 5 bases from J, the gap between germline ends came to 5 bases. CDR3 sequence: CASSFPDQPQHF. DNA for the CDR3: TGTGCCAGCAGCTTCCCTGATCAGCCCCAGCATTTT. Full variable domain (missing parts from reference TRBV7-8 and TRBJ1-5): GAGVSQSPRYKVAKRGQDVALRCDPISGHVSLFWYQQALGQGPEFLTYFQNEAQLDKSGLPSDRFFAERPEGSVSTLKIQRTQQEDSAVYLCASSFPDQPQHFGDGTRLSIL.

This clonotype has a handful of counts. The DNA of the CDR3 is TGTGCCAGCAGCTTAGAGCGGGGGGGCTCTAATGAGCAGTTCTTC. Translating it yields CASSLERGGSNEQFF. V usage is TRBV7-2 and J usage is TRBJ2-1; 10 bases are shared with TRBD2. This CDR3 region has 15 residues. Trimming removed 1 base from V and 7 bases from J; junction bases left unmatched: 4. Germline V gives CDR1 SGHTA, CDR2 FQGNSA.

The rearrangement uses TRBV7-9 and TRBJ2-3; possible D gene TRBD2, 5 bases. This CDR3 is 15 amino acids long. V was pared by 3 bases and J by 0 bases, with 10 bases between. Germline CDR1 SEHNR, CDR2 FQNEAQ (reference sequence). The CDR3 is CASSLERRSTDTQYF. In nucleotides, the CDR3 is TGTGCCAGCAGCTTGGAGCGGCGTAGCACAGATACGCAGTATTTT.

This chain connects TRBV5-1 to TRBJ2-2, with TRBD2 as a possible D gene (7 bases). The CDR3 length is 16 residues. Trimming pared 1 base from V and 2 bases from J, leaving 12 bases between. The germline gives CDR1 SGHRS, CDR2 YFSETQ. The CDR3 loop is CASSLRGGRNTGELFF. The CDR3 DNA follows: TGCGCCAGCAGCTTGAGGGGGGGCCGAAACACCGGGGAGCTGTTTTTT.

This clonotype was seen more than once but under ten times. This chain links TRBV18 with TRBJ2-1; 10 positions match TRBD2. The CDR3 spans 14 residues. The germline gives CDR1 KGHSH, CDR2 LQKENI. V was clipped by 6 bases and J by 7 bases; unmatched bases: 6. CDR3 coding DNA: TGTGCCAGCTCCCCTGGGACTAGCGTTAATGAGCAGTTCTTC. Its protein is CASSPGTSVNEQFF. Supplemented by reference TRBV18 and TRBJ2-1, the full variable domain reads NAGVMQNPRHLVRRRGQEARLRCSPMKGHSHVYWYRQLPEEGLKFMVYLQKENIIDESGMPKERFSAEFPKEGPSILRIQQVVRGDSAAYFCASSPGTSVNEQFFGPGTRLTVL.

The chain combines TRBV29-1 with TRBJ2-1, with 10 bases fitting TRBD1. From germline, CDR1 is SQVTM and CDR2 ANQGSEA. This CDR3 region has 13 residues. The junction had 2 bases not matched to a gene; V was cut back by 6 bases and J by 3 bases. The CDR3 here is CSVGTGVYNEQFF. The DNA of the CDR3 is TGCAGCGTGGGGACAGGGGTCTACAATGAGCAGTTCTTC.

The V call is TRBV23-1, the J call TRBJ2-1, with 9 bases identical to TRBD1. TRBV23-1 is assigned to the ORF class and has an uncertain function. With V trimmed by 3 bases and J by 5 bases, 8 bases remained unmatched. This CDR3 region has 16 residues. This CDR3 is CASSHPGQGKNNEQFF. CDR3 sequence (DNA): TGCGCCAGCAGTCACCCCGGACAGGGGAAAAACAATGAGCAGTTCTTC.

This chain links TRBV12-3 or TRBV12-4 with TRBJ1-1; D gene unclear. V was pared by 8 bases and J by 2 bases, with 9 bases between. The CDR3 sequence is 12 residues long. The CDR3 nucleotides read TGTGCCAGCTCCAAGTCCAACACTGAAGCTTTCTTT. Protein product: CASSKSNTEAFF.

The sample holds one count of this clonotype. V usage is TRBV9 and J usage is TRBJ1-1, with D possibly being TRBD1 (6 bases). Between the trimmed V and J ends, which lost 4 bases and 4 bases, there was a span of 14 bases. Germline values: CDR1 SGDLS, CDR2 YYNGEE. CDR3 length equals 14 residues. CDR3 protein: CASSQGGQGTEAFF. The DNA for the CDR3 is TGTGCCAGCAGCCAAGGGGGGCAGGGCACTGAAGCTTTCTTT.

This clonotype was counted between two and nine times. The chain recombines TRBV7-9 with TRBJ1-2; 11 nucleotides agree with TRBD1. In germline, CDR1 is SEHNR, CDR2 FQNEAQ (reference sequence). The trim removed 1 base at V and 2 bases at J, leaving 3 bases unmatched. CDR3 length: 16 amino acids. CDR3 nucleotides: TGTGCCAGCAGCTTAGGGACAGGGGGCGCGAACTATGGCTACACCTTC. This codes for CASSLGTGGANYGYTF. Based on the CDR3 plus reference TRBV7-9 and TRBJ1-2, the full variable domain is DTGVSQNPRHKITKRGQNVTFRCDPISEHNRLYWYRQTLGQGPEFLTYFQNEAQLEKSRLLSDRFSAERPKGSFSTLEIQRTEQGDSAMYLCASSLGTGGANYGYTFGSGTRLTVV.

The genes are TRBV24-1 and TRBJ2-5, with 7 bases that match TRBD1. V lost 2 bases and J lost 5; bases outside the gene matches: 7. Germline V CDR1 and CDR2: KGHDR, SFDVKD. The CDR3 contains 15 residues. The CDR3 region is CATSDWAGGKETQYF. The CDR3, as DNA: TGTGCCACCAGTGATTGGGCAGGGGGTAAGGAGACCCAGTACTTC.

The chain joins TRBV20-1 to TRBJ2-2; no reliable D call. The CDR3 covers 13 residues. V lost 3 bases, J lost 1 base, and 6 bases lay in between. Germline CDR1 DFQATT, CDR2 SNEGSKA (reference sequence). CDR3 region: CSASPGNTGELFF. The CDR3 bases are TGCAGTGCTAGTCCGGGGAACACCGGGGAGCTGTTTTTT.

V gene TRBV7-6 combines with J gene TRBJ1-1; TRBD1 aligns across 9 bases. CDR1 SGHVS and CDR2 FNYEAQ come from the germline V gene. Trimming removed 1 base from V and 5 bases from J; junction bases left unmatched: 8. The CDR3 totals 16 residues. The CDR3 protein is CASSLGGTGLETEAFF. CDR3 nucleotide sequence: TGTGCCAGCAGCTTAGGGGGGACAGGGCTGGAGACTGAAGCTTTCTTT.

This clonotype was detected a few times. In DNA, the CDR3 is TGCGCCAGCAGCCATTTGACAGGGCCTTACGAGCAGTACTTC. Its translation: CASSHLTGPYEQYF. The chain employs TRBV4-1 and TRBJ2-7; 7 bases line up with TRBD1. Germline CDR1 MGHRA, CDR2 YSYEKL. V gave up 3 bases and J gave up 4 bases; unmatched junction bases: 6. The CDR3 loop spans 14 amino acids.

J is TRBJ1-6 and V is TRBV7-2; 11 nucleotides agree with TRBD1. Losses at the gene ends were 5 bases for V and 5 bases for J; bases not matched to a gene: 5. Germline assignment: CDR1 SGHTA and CDR2 FQGNSA. The CDR3 is made up of 16 amino acids. The CDR3, as DNA: TGTGCCAGCAGCCAGGGACAGGGGGTTGATAATTCACCCCTCCACTTT. Translated: CASSQGQGVDNSPLHF.

This clonotype came up a few times. This chain joins TRBV20-1 and TRBJ2-1; TRBD2 matches 7 bases. The CDR3 runs to 16 residues. Trimming removed 1 base from V and 4 bases from J; junction bases left unmatched: 10. From germline, CDR1 is DFQATT and CDR2 SNEGSKA (reference sequence). The CDR3 DNA reads as TGCAGTGCTAGAGGTAGTGGGGAGGGGTTGTACAATGAGCAGTTCTTC. It yields the protein CSARGSGEGLYNEQFF.

This clonotype was seen a handful of times. The V gene is TRBV12-3 or TRBV12-4, the J gene TRBJ2-7; 7 positions match TRBD1. The CDR3 has 13 residues. The junction had 6 bases not matched to a gene; V was cut back by 6 bases and J by 4 bases. CDR3 nucleotides: TGTGCCAGCAGCCCAATGACAGGGTACGAGCAGTACTTC. The encoded protein is CASSPMTGYEQYF.

This clonotype has only a few counts. This sequence joins TRBV12-3 or TRBV12-4 and TRBJ1-2, with D perhaps TRBD1 (6 bases). V lost 2 bases and J 0 bases, leaving 16 bases between the germline ends. The CDR3 sequence is 17 residues long. DNA of the CDR3: TGTGCCAGCAGTTTATTTGGTCTGGACAGTCCTAACTATGGCTACACCTTC. This encodes CASSLFGLDSPNYGYTF.

In nucleotides, the CDR3 is TGTGCCTGGAGTGTAACAACGCAGCGCGAGCAGTACTTC. Protein sequence: CAWSVTTQREQYF. This rearrangement joins TRBV30 to TRBJ2-7; no clear D. Trimming stripped 0 bases from V and 6 bases from J, with 12 bases between. Germline V gives CDR1 GTSNPN, CDR2 SVGIG (reference sequence). CDR3 length: 13 residues. The variable domain in full, with the rest retrieved from reference TRBV30 and TRBJ2-7, is SQTIHQWPATLVQPVGSPLSLECTVEGTSNPNLYWYRQAAGRGLQLLFYSVGIGQISSEVPQNLSASRPQDRQFILSSKKLLLSDSGFYLCAWSVTTQREQYFGPGTRLTVT.

The chain joins TRBV27 to TRBJ1-2; TRBD1 agrees at 8 bases. V shed 3 bases, J shed 6 bases, and the junction held 6 bases outside the gene matches. Germline loops: CDR1 MNHEY, CDR2 SMNVEV (reference sequence). The CDR3 is 14 residues long. For the CDR3, the DNA is TGTGCCAGCAGTTTTTCCCCAGGGGGCAATGGCTACACCTTC. This codes for CASSFSPGGNGYTF.

This clonotype has just a few counts. The genes are TRBV12-3 or TRBV12-4 and TRBJ1-5, with 9 bases matching TRBD1. The ends lost 5 bases at V and 2 bases at J; junction bases unmatched: 4. CDR3 size: 15 residues. The CDR3 reads CASSQRTGGNQPQHF. CDR3 bases: TGTGCCAGCAGTCAAAGGACAGGGGGCAATCAGCCCCAGCATTTT.

This CDR3 reads CASRGVGETQYF. The CDR3 nucleotides are TGTGCCAGCCGGGGGGTTGGAGAGACCCAGTACTTC. The chain joins TRBV2 to TRBJ2-5; 7 nucleotides align to TRBD2. Germline V gene sequence: CDR1 SNHLY, CDR2 FYNNEI. V gave up 8 bases and J gave up 4 bases; unmatched junction bases: 4. The CDR3 totals 12 residues.